A few counts support the clone carrying this T cell receptor beta chain. This sample includes further DNA sequences coding for the same CDR3. Using immunoSEQ multiplex PCR, the repertoire was profiled, and TCRdb retains in-frame clones only, with some absent. The sample carries about 430,000 clones, over 75% recorded once. The sample comes from a study of blood T cell repertoires in COVID-19. About the research overall: The analysed material was cDNA or gDNA that came from T cells, B-cell-depleted T cells, or PBMCs.

Individuals aged 18 to 89 years were recruited from roughly 23 US areas. Self-reported history from a screening survey and questionnaire set each donor's cohort. The CDR3 spans 13 residues. Per germline, CDR1 SGHTA and CDR2 FQGNSA. Trimming pared 3 bases from V and 5 bases from J, leaving 10 bases between. Sequencing input: PBMCs or T cells enriched from blood (not recorded which). The chain employs TRBV7-2 and TRBJ2-5; D remains unclear. The TCR originated in a woman between 25 and 40 years old with acute COVID-19. The CDR3 sequence is CASSFGGVETQYF. CDR3 sequence (DNA): TGTGCCAGCAGCTTTGGCGGAGTCGAGACCCAGTACTTC.